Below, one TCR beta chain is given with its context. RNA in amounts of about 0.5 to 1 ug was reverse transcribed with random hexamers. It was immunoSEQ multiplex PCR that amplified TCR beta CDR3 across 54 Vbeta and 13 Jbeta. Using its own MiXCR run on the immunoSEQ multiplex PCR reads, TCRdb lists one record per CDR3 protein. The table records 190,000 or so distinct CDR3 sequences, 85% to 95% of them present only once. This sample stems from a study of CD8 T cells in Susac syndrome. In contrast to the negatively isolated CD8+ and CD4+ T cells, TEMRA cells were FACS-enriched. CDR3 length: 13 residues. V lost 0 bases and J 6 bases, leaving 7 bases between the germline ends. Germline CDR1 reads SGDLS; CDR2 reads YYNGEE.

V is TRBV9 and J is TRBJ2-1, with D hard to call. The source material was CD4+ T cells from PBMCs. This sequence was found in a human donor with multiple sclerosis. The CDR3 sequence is CASSVVNSNEQFF. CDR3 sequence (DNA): TGTGCCAGCAGCGTAGTTAACAGCAATGAGCAGTTCTTC. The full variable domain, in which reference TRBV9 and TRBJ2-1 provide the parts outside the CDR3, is DSGVTQTPKHLITATGQRVTLRCSPRSGDLSVYWYQQSLDQGLQFLIQYYNGEERAKGNILERFSAQQFPDLHSELNLSSLELGDSALYFCASSVVNSNEQFFGPGTRLTVL.